This entry lists 18 T cell receptor beta chains sequenced from one sample in a study of shared clonotypes between healthy human individuals. Some clones are missing from TCRdb's copy, which holds only in-frame ones; the method was immunoSEQ multiplex PCR. The sample lists millions of clones, 95% occurring once. Sequences were obtained from naive CD4+ T cells sorted from blood. This sample's subset: CD45RA+ positively selected. Every receptor here comes from a man aged 18-30 years in good health.

This clone was detected only once. The chain has TRBV7-9 and TRBJ2-5; TRBD1 aligns across 10 bases. The J call may be in error: the DNA end matches TRBJ2-7 better. CDR1 and CDR2 from the germline V gene are SEHNR and FQNEAQ (reference sequence). This CDR3 has 17 residues. The CDR3 is CASSPGQGKGISYEQYF. In DNA, the CDR3 is TGTGCCAGCAGCCCGGGACAGGGGAAGGGAATCTCCTACGAGCAGTACTTC.

This clone was detected a few times. This sample also contains other DNA sequences that code for the same CDR3. The chain couples TRBV6-1 to TRBJ1-1, with 10 nucleotides matching TRBD1. The germline gives CDR1 MNHNS, CDR2 SASEGT. The CDR3 length is 13 residues. Unmatched junction bases numbered 0, after V lost 4 bases and J lost 4 bases. CDR3 in DNA: TGTGCCAGCAGTGGACAGGGGGCCACTGAAGCTTTCTTT. Its protein product is CASSGQGATEAFF.

The rearrangement joins TRBV7-8 to TRBJ2-7; 11 bases line up with TRBD2. The CDR3 spans 18 residues. After removal of 1 base from V and 2 bases from J, the junction contained 10 bases not matched to a gene. Looked up from germline, CDR1 is SGHVS and CDR2 is FQNEAQ. As DNA, the CDR3 is TGTGCCAGCAGCTTAGAACTAGCGGGGGCCTTAGAGACCTACGAGCAGTACTTC. It yields the protein CASSLELAGALETYEQYF. The whole variable domain, filled in from reference TRBV7-8 and TRBJ2-7, reads GAGVSQSPRYKVAKRGQDVALRCDPISGHVSLFWYQQALGQGPEFLTYFQNEAQLDKSGLPSDRFFAERPEGSVSTLKIQRTQQEDSAVYLCASSLELAGALETYEQYFGPGTRLTVT.

A word on this clone: Additional DNA sequences in this sample encode the identical CDR3. The rearrangement links TRBV29-1 to TRBJ1-1; the D is unclear. The CDR3 is 13 residues long. Germline loops: CDR1 SQVTM, CDR2 ANQGSEA. The germline V and J ends were trimmed by 2 bases and 0 bases, with 7 bases remaining between them. CDR3 amino acids: CSVEKGLNTEAFF. The CDR3 DNA reads as TGCAGCGTTGAAAAGGGATTGAACACTGAAGCTTTCTTT.

For this clone: This specimen includes other DNA sequences encoding the same CDR3. V usage is TRBV5-4 and J usage is TRBJ2-2; 7 bases are shared with TRBD1. This CDR3 is 15 amino acids long. CDR1 SGHNT and CDR2 YYREEE come from the germline V gene (reference sequence). V lost 3 bases, J lost 0 bases, and 2 bases stayed unmatched. CDR3 loop: CASSSGGANTGELFF. CDR3 sequence (DNA): TGTGCCAGCAGCTCAGGGGGAGCGAACACCGGGGAGCTGTTTTTT.

J is TRBJ1-4 and V is TRBV5-1; 7 positions agree with TRBD1. V gave up 0 bases and J gave up 3 bases; unmatched junction bases: 5. This CDR3 is built from 16 residues. Germline values: CDR1 SGHRS, CDR2 YFSETQ. Here the CDR3 reads CASSLEDRAPNEKLFF. CDR3 DNA sequence: TGCGCCAGCAGCTTGGAAGACAGGGCTCCTAATGAAAAACTGTTTTTT.

Written as DNA, the CDR3 is TGTGCCAGCAATCAGGGTACGGGTGAAGCTTTCTTT. Translating gives CASNQGTGEAFF. The V gene is TRBV6-1, the J gene TRBJ1-1; perhaps TRBD1 as D (5 bases). Looked up from germline, CDR1 is MNHNS and CDR2 is SASEGT. The length of the CDR3 is 12 residues. Trimming took off 7 bases at V and 7 bases at J, with 13 bases between the two ends.

A word on this clone: This CDR3 is also generated by other DNA sequences in the sample. The V gene is TRBV10-3, the J gene TRBJ1-6; D ambiguous. In germline, CDR1 is ENHRY, CDR2 SYGVKD. The CDR3 extends over 12 amino acids. V gave up 4 bases and J gave up 5 bases, with 3 bases separating them. CDR3 loop: CAISGDNSPLHF. CDR3 bases: TGTGCCATCAGTGGAGATAATTCACCCCTCCACTTT.

The CDR3 loop is CASSLARGGIQYF. The DNA of the CDR3 is TGTGCCAGCAGCTTAGCTAGGGGCGGCATTCAGTACTTC. This chain connects TRBV11-2 to TRBJ2-4; possibly TRBD1 for D (5 bases). V lost 1 base and J 9 bases, leaving 10 bases between the germline ends. CDR3 size: 13 residues. Germline loops: CDR1 SGHAT, CDR2 FQNNGV.

This clone showed up just once. The gene calls are TRBV6-1 and TRBJ2-3; D might be TRBD1 or TRBD2, each matching 7 bases. Germline CDR1 and CDR2: MNHNS and SASEGT. The CDR3 consists of 15 residues. Trimming stripped 4 bases from V and 1 base from J, with 12 bases between. The CDR3, as DNA: TGTGCCAGCAGTGCTCAGGGGGGGGGCACAGATACGCAGTATTTT. Translating it yields CASSAQGGGTDTQYF.

CDR3 sequence reads: CASSPLTGLVFEKLFF. CDR3 DNA: TGTGCCAGCAGCCCCCTGACAGGGCTGGTGTTTGAAAAACTGTTTTTT. The chain couples TRBV11-2 to TRBJ1-4; 7 bases map to TRBD1. The germline V gene encodes CDR1 SGHAT and CDR2 FQNNGV. The CDR3 sequence is 16 residues long. V shed 5 bases, J shed 7 bases, and the junction held 13 bases outside the gene matches. Variable domain in full (rest from reference TRBV11-2 and TRBJ1-4): EAGVAQSPRYKIIEKRQSVAFWCNPISGHATLYWYQQILGQGPKLLIQFQNNGVVDDSQLPKDRFSAERLKGVDSTLKIQPAKLEDSAVYLCASSPLTGLVFEKLFFGSGTQLSVL.

The chain is built from TRBV5-1 and TRBJ2-3; 9 bases agree with TRBD2. V was pared by 5 bases and J by 1 base, with 8 bases of the junction left unmatched. In germline, CDR1 is SGHRS, CDR2 YFSETQ. This CDR3 contains 16 residues. Here the CDR3 DNA reads TGCGCCAGCAGAGGCGGGGGGGCCGGAGGCACAGATACGCAGTATTTT. This codes for CASRGGGAGGTDTQYF.

The V gene is TRBV7-2, the J gene TRBJ2-4; D not certain. Germline CDR1 and CDR2: SGHTA and FQGNSA. The germline V and J ends were trimmed by 2 bases and 5 bases, with 7 bases remaining between them. The CDR3 runs 13 residues. This CDR3 reads CASSLSGENIQYF. CDR3 bases: TGTGCCAGCAGCTTATCCGGAGAAAACATTCAGTACTTC. The full variable domain, with the rest looked up from reference TRBV7-2 and TRBJ2-4, is GAGVSQSPSNKVTEKGKDVELRCDPISGHTALYWYRQSLGQGLEFLIYFQGNSAPDKSGLPSDRFSAERTGGSVSTLTIQRTQQEDSAVYLCASSLSGENIQYFGAGTRLSVL.

Points on this clone: The same CDR3 can be traced to other DNA sequences in this sample. The rearrangement joins TRBV29-1 to TRBJ2-5, with 10 bases matching TRBD1. Germline CDR1 is SQVTM and CDR2 is ANQGSEA. V lost 7 bases to trimming and J lost 5 bases; unmatched junction nucleotides: 7. The CDR3 runs to 13 residues. CDR3 DNA sequence: TGCAGCGCCCGGACAGGGGGAGGGGAGACCCAGTACTTC. As protein: CSARTGGGETQYF.

The chain uses TRBV18 and TRBJ2-5, with D tentatively TRBD2 (5 bases). V was clipped by 1 base and J by 0 bases, with 9 bases between them. This CDR3 is 15 amino acids long. In germline, CDR1 is KGHSH, CDR2 LQKENI. As DNA, the CDR3 is TGTGCCAGCTCACCACAGCCCGGGAACCAAGAGACCCAGTACTTC. Its protein is CASSPQPGNQETQYF.

The J gene is TRBJ2-3, the V gene TRBV4-1, with 9 bases matching TRBD2. Trimming cost V 4 bases and J 5 bases; bases outside gene matches: 10. Germline CDR1 is MGHRA and CDR2 is YSYEKL. The CDR3 is 16 amino acids. The CDR3: CASSPVGRGGQDTQYF. The CDR3 DNA reads TGCGCCAGCAGCCCCGTTGGGCGGGGGGGCCAAGATACGCAGTATTTT.

The chain combines TRBV30 with TRBJ1-2; D unclear. Germline lookup yields CDR1 GTSNPN and CDR2 SVGIG (reference sequence). The CDR3 runs to 9 residues. V gave up 5 bases and J gave up 6 bases, with 4 bases separating them. The chain's CDR3 is CAWGNGYTF. CDR3 in DNA: TGTGCCTGGGGGAATGGCTACACCTTC. Drawing the rest from reference TRBV30 and TRBJ1-2, the complete variable domain is SQTIHQWPATLVQPVGSPLSLECTVEGTSNPNLYWYRQAAGRGLQLLFYSVGIGQISSEVPQNLSASRPQDRQFILSSKKLLLSDSGFYLCAWGNGYTFGSGTRLTVV.

The chain combines TRBV11-2 with TRBJ2-7; TRBD2 matches 11 bases. J lost 6 bases, V lost 5 bases, and 9 bases had no gene match. There are 15 residues in the CDR3. Per germline, CDR1 SGHAT and CDR2 FQNNGV. The CDR3 region has the DNA TGTGCCAGCAGCCTTCCGTTCCTAGCGGGAGGCGAGCAGTACTTC. This translates into CASSLPFLAGGEQYF.